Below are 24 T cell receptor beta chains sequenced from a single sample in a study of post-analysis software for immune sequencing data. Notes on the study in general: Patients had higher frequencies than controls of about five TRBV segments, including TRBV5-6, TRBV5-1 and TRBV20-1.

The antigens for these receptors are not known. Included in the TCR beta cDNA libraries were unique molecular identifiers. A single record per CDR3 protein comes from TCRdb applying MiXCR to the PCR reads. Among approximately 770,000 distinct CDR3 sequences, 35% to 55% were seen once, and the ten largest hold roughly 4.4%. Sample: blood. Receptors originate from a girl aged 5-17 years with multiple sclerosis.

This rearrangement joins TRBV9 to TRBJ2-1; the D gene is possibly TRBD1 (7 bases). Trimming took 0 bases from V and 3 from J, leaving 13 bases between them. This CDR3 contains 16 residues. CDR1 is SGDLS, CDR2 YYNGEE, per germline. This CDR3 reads CASSVGGAGGYNEQFF. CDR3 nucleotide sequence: TGTGCCAGCAGCGTAGGGGGGGCAGGGGGCTACAATGAGCAGTTCTTC.

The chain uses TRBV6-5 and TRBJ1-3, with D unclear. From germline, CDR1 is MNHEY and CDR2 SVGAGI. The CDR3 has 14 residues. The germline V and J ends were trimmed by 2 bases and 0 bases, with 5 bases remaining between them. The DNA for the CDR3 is TGTGCCAGCAGTTACCGCCCCTCTGGAAACACCATATATTTT. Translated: CASSYRPSGNTIYF.

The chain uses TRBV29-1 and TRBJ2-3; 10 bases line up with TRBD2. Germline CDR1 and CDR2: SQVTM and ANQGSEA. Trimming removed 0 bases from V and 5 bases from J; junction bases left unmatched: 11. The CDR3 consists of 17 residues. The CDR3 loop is CSVEDLRQRGGVDTQYF. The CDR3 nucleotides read TGCAGCGTTGAAGATCTTCGCCAGCGGGGGGGGGTAGATACGCAGTATTTT.

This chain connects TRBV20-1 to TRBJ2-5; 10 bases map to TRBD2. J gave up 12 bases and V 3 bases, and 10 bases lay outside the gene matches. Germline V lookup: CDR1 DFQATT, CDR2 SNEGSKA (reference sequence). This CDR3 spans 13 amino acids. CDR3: CSARGYSLAGEYF. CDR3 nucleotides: TGCAGTGCTAGGGGATACTCTCTAGCGGGAGAGTACTTC.

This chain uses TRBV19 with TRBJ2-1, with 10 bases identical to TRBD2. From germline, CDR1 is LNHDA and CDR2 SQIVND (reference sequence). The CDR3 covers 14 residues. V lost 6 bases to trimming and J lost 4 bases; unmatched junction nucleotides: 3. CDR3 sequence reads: CASSSGRDYNEQFF. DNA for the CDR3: TGTGCCAGTAGCAGCGGGAGGGATTACAATGAGCAGTTCTTC.

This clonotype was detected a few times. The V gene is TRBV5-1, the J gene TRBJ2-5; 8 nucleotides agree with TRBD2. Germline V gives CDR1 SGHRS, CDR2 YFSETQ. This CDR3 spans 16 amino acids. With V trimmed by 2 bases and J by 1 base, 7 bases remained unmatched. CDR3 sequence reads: CASSFGTGGFQETQYF. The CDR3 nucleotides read TGCGCCAGCAGCTTCGGAACGGGGGGGTTCCAAGAGACCCAGTACTTC.

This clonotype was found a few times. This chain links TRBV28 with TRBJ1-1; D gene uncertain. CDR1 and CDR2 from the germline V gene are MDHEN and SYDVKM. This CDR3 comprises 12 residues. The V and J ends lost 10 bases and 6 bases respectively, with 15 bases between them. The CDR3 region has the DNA TGTGCCATCCAGCGGACCCCCGCTGAAGCTTTCTTT. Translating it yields CAIQRTPAEAFF.

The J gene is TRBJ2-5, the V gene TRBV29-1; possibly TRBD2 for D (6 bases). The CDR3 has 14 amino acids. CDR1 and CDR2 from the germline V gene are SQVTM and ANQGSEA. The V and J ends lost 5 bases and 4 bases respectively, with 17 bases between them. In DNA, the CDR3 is TGCAGCGTTCTTGGGACTTGGGGCCCAGAGACCCAGTACTTC. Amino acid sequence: CSVLGTWGPETQYF.

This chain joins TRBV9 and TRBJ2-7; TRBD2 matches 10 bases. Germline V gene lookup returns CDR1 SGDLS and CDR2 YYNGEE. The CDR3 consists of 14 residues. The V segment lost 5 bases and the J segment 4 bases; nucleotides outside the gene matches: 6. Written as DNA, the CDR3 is TGTGCCAGCAGTGTATTAGCGGGGGGATACGAGCAGTACTTC. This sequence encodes CASSVLAGGYEQYF.

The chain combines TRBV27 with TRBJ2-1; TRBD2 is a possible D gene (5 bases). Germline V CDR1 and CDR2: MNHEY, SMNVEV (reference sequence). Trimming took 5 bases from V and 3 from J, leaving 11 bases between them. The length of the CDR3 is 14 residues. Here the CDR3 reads CASSTPDFYNEQFF. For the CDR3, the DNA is TGTGCCAGCAGTACCCCGGACTTCTACAATGAGCAGTTCTTC.

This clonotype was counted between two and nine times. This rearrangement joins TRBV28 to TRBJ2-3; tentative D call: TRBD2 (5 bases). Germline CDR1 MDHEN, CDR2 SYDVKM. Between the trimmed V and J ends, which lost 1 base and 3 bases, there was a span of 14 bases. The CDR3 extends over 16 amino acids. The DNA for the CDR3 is TGTGCCAGCAGTTTATTGAGTGGGAGCTGGACAGATACGCAGTATTTT. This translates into CASSLLSGSWTDTQYF. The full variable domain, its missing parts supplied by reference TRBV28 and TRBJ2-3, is DVKVTQSSRYLVKRTGEKVFLECVQDMDHENMFWYRQDPGLGLRLIYFSYDVKMKEKGDIPEGYSVSREKKERFSLILESASTNQTSMYLCASSLLSGSWTDTQYFGPGTRLTVL.

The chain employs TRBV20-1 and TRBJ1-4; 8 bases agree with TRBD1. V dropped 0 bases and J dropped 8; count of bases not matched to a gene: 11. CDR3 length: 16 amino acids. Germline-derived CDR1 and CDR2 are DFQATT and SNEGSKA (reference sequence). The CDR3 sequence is CSARDLQGADREKLFF. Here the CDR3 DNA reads TGCAGTGCTAGAGATCTGCAGGGGGCAGATCGGGAAAAACTGTTTTTT.

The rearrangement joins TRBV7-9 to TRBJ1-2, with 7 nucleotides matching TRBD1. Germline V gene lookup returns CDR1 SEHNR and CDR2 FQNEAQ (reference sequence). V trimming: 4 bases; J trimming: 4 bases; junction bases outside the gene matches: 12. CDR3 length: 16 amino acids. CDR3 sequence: CASSYAMYRGGYGYTF. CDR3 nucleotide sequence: TGTGCCAGCAGCTACGCTATGTACAGGGGCGGCTATGGCTACACCTTC.

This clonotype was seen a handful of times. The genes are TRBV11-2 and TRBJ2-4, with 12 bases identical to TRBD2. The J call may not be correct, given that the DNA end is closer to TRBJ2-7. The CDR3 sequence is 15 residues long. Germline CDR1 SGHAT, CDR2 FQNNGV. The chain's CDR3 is CASSSGTSGYYEQYF. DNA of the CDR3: TGTGCCAGCAGCTCCGGGACTAGCGGGTACTACGAGCAGTACTTC.

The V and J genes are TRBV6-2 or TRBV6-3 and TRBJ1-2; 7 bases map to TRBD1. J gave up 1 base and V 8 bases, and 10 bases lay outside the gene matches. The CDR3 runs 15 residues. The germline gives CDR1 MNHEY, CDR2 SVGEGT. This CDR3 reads CASVTRDSINYGYTF. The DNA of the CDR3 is TGTGCCAGCGTAACTCGGGACAGTATTAACTATGGCTACACCTTC.

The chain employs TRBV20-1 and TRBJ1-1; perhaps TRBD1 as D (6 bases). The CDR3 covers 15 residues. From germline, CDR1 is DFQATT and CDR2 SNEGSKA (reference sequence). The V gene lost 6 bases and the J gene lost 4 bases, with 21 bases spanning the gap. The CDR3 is CSAKAAGGGGTEAFF. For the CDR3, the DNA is TGCAGTGCCAAGGCCGCCGGGGGCGGGGGCACTGAAGCTTTCTTT.

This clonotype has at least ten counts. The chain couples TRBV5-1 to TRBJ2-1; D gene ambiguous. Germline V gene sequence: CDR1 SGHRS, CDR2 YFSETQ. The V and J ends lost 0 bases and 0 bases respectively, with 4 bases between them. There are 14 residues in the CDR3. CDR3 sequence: CASSLGLSYNEQFF. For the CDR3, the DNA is TGCGCCAGCAGCTTGGGACTCTCCTACAATGAGCAGTTCTTC.

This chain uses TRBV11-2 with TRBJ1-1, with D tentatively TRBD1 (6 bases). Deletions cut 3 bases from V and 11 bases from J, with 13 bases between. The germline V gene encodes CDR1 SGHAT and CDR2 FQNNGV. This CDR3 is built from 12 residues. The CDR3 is CASSFTGQGAFF. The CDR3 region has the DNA TGTGCCAGCAGCTTTACAGGGCAGGGGGCTTTCTTT.

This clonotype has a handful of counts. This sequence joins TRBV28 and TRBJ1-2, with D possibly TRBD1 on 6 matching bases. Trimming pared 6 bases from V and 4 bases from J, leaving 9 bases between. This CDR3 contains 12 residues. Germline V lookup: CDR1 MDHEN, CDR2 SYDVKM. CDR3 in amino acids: CASRPDSYGYTF. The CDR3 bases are TGTGCCAGCAGACCGGACAGCTATGGCTACACCTTC.

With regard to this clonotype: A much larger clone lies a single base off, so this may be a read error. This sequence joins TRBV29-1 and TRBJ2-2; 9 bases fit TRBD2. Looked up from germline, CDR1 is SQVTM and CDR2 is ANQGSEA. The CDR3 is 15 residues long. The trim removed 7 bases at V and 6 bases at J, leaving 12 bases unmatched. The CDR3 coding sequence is TGCAGCGCCCGGTCGGCGGGAGGGTCTGCCGGGGAGCTGTTTTTT. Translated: CSARSAGGSAGELFF.

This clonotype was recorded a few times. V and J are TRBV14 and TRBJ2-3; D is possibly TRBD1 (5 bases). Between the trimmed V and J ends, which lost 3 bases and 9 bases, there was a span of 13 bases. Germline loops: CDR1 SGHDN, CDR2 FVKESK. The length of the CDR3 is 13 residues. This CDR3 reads CASSQVQVTTQYF. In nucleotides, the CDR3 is TGTGCCAGCAGCCAGGTACAGGTTACAACGCAGTATTTT.

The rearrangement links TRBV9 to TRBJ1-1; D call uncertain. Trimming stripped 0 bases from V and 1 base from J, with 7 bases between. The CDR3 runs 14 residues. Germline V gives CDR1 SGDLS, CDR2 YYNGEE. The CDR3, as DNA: TGTGCCAGCAGCGTAGTATCGAAGAACACTGAAGCTTTCTTT. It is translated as CASSVVSKNTEAFF. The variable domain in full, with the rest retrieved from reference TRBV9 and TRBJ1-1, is DSGVTQTPKHLITATGQRVTLRCSPRSGDLSVYWYQQSLDQGLQFLIQYYNGEERAKGNILERFSAQQFPDLHSELNLSSLELGDSALYFCASSVVSKNTEAFFGQGTRLTVV.

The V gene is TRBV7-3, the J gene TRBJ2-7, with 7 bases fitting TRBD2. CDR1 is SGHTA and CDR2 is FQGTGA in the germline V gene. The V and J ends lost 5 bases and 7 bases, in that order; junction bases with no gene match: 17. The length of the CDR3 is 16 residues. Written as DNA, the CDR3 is TGTGCCAGCAGCGTCGGGGTAGCGGGCGACTACAATGAGCAGTACTTC. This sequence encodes CASSVGVAGDYNEQYF.

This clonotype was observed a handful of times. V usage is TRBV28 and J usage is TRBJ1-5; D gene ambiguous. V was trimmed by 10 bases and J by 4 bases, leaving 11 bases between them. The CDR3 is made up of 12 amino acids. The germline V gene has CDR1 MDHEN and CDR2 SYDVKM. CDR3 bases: TGTGCCACATCCTGGGTGAATCAGCCCCAGCATTTT. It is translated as CATSWVNQPQHF.